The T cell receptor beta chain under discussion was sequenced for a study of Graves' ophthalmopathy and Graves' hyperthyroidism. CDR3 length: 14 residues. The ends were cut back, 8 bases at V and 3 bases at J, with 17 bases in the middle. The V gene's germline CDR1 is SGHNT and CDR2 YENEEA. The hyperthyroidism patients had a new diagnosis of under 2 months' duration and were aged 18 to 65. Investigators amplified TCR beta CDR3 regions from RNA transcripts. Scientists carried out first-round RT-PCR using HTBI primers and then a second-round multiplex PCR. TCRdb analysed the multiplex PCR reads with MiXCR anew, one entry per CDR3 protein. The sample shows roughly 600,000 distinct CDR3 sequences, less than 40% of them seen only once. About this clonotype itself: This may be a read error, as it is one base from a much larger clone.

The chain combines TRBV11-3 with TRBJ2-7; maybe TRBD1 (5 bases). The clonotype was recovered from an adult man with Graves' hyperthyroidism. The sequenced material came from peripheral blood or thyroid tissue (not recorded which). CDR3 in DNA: TGTGCCAGCCAGGTTCGGCAGGGAAGCTACGAGCAGTACTTC. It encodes CASQVRQGSYEQYF.